This T cell receptor beta chain was identified during a study of blood T cell repertoires in COVID-19. Study-level background: Nucleic acid was either cDNA or gDNA, and it came from T cells, B-cell-depleted T cells, or PBMCs.

Per the original methods: The assay estimated nucleated cells by amplifying reference gene primers. Sequencing used immunoSEQ multiplex PCR; TCRdb keeps in-frame clones, though not all of them. D and trimming come from the DNA, and the V and J calls and clone size come from that table. The table shows around 150,000 clones, with around nine tenths occurring only once. Patients of the Seattle cohort, enrolled during active infection, were followed longitudinally. Material: peripheral blood. The source of this sequence is an older woman with COVID-19, enrolled during active disease.

CDR3 residues: CASSGAGTNTDTQYF. The CDR3 DNA follows: TGTGCCAGCAGCGGGGCAGGGACTAACACAGATACGCAGTATTTT. The chain combines TRBV9 with TRBJ2-3, with 7 bases identical to TRBD2. Germline V CDR1 and CDR2: SGDLS, YYNGEE. V shed 3 bases and J 2 bases; nucleotides not matched to a gene: 6. The CDR3 has 15 residues.